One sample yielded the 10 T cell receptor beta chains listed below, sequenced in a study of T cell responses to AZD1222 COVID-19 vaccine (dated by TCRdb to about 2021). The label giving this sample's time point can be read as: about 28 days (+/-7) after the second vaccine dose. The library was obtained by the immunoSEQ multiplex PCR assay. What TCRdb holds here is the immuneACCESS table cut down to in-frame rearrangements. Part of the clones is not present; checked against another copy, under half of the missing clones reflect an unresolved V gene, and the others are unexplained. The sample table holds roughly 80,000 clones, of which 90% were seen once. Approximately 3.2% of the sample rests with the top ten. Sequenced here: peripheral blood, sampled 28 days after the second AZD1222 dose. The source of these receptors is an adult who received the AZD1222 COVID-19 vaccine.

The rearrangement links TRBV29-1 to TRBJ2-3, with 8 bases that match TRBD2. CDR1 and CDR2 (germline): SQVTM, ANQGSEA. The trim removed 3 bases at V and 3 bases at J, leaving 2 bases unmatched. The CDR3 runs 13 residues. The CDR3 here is CSVEGLVTDTQYF. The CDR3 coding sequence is TGCAGCGTTGAGGGACTAGTAACAGATACGCAGTATTTT.

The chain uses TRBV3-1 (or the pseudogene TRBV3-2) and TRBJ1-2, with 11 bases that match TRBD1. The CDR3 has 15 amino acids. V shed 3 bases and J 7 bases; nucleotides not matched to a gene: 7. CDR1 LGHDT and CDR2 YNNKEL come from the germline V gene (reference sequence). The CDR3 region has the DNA TGTGCCAGCAGCCAGCACGGGACAGGGGGAGGTGGCTACACCTTC. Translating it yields CASSQHGTGGGGYTF.

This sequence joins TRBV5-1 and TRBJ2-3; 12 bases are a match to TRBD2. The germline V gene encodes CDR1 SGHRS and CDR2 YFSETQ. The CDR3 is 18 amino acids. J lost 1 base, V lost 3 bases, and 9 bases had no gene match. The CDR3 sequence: CASSSLAGGRRGTDTQYF. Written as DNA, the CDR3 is TGCGCCAGCAGCTCACTAGCGGGGGGACGAAGAGGCACAGATACGCAGTATTTT.

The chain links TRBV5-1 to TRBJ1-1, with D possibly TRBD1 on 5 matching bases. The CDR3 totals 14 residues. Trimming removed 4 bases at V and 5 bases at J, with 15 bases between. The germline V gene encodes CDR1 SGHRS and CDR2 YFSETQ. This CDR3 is CASSLGTRGTEAFF. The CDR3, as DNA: TGCGCCAGCAGCCTCGGGACCCGCGGGACTGAAGCTTTCTTT. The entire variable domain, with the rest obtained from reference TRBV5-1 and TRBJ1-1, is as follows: KAGVTQTPRYLIKTRGQQVTLSCSPISGHRSVSWYQQTPGQGLQFLFEYFSETQRNKGNFPGRFSGRQFSNSRSEMNVSTLELGDSALYLCASSLGTRGTEAFFGQGTRLTVV.

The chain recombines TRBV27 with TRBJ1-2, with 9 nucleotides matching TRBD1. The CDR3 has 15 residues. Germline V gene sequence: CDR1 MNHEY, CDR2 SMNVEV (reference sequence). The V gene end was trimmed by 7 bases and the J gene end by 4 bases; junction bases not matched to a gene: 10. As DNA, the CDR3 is TGTGCCAGCAACGACAGGGGGAGGTCGGGCTATGGCTACACCTTC. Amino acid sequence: CASNDRGRSGYGYTF.

The CDR3 sequence is CASKTNEKLFF. Written as DNA, the CDR3 is TGTGCCAGCAAAACTAATGAAAAACTGTTTTTT. V and J are TRBV7-6 and TRBJ1-4; D unclear. Germline CDR1 and CDR2: SGHVS and FNYEAQ. This CDR3 is 11 amino acids long. V was trimmed by 7 bases and J by 1 base, leaving 1 base between them.

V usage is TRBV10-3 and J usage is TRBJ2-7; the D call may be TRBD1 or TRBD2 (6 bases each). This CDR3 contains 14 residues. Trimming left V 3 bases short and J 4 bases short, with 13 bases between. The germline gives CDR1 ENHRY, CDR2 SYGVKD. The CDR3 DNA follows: TGTGCCATCAGTGACTCGGGGGCCGAATACGAGCAGTACTTC. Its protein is CAISDSGAEYEQYF.

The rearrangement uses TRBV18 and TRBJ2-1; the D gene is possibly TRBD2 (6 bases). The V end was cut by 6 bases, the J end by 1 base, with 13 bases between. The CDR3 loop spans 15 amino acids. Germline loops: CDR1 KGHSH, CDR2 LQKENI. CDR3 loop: CASSPFGGSYNEQFF. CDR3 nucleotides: TGTGCCAGCTCCCCCTTTGGGGGGTCCTACAATGAGCAGTTCTTC.

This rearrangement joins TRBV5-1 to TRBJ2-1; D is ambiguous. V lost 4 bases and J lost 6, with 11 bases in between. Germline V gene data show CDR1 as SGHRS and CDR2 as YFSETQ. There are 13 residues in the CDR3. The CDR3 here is CASSDARGNEQFF. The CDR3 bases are TGCGCCAGCAGCGATGCAAGAGGCAATGAGCAGTTCTTC.

CDR3 bases: TGTGCCAGTAGTGTTGACGGATTGAATCAGCCCCAGCATTTT. This sequence encodes CASSVDGLNQPQHF. The V gene is TRBV19, the J gene TRBJ1-5; D is unresolved. V lost 5 bases and J lost 4, with 12 bases in between. The CDR3 has 14 residues. The germline gives CDR1 LNHDA, CDR2 SQIVND (reference sequence).